This TCR beta chain was documented in a study of early T cells in non-severe SARS-CoV-2 infection. Germline assignment: CDR1 MDHEN and CDR2 SYDVKM. With 2 bases clipped from V and 6 bases from J, the junction kept 10 bases outside the gene matches. The CDR3 sequence is 16 residues long. This clonotype has at least ten counts. Via MiXCR, TCRdb re-called the 5' RACE reads, giving one row per CDR3 protein. The sample has 25,000 to 30,000 distinct CDR3 sequences, roughly 5% seen once; the top ten hold roughly 4.1%. The specimen was whole blood. The chain recombines TRBV28 with TRBJ1-2, with TRBD1 identical over 9 bases. The clonotype was recovered from an adult who was a healthcare worker with PCR-confirmed SARS-CoV-2 infection or an uninfected control (not recorded which). In DNA form, the CDR3 reads TGTGCCAGCAGTTTACCCCGTCTTGGACAGGGGAATGGCTACACCTTC. It codes for CASSLPRLGQGNGYTF.